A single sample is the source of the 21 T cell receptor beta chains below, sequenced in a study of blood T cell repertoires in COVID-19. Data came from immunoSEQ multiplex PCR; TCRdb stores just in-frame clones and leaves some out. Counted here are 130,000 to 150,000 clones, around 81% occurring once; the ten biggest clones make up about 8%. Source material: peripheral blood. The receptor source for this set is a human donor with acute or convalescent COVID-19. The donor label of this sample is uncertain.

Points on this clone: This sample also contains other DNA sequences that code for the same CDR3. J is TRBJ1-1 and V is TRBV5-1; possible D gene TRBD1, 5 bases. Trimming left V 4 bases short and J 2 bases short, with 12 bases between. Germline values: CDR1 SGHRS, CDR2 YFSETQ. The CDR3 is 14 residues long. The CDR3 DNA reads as TGCGCCAGCAGCGGCGGGGCCCTTAACACTGAAGCTTTCTTT. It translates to CASSGGALNTEAFF.

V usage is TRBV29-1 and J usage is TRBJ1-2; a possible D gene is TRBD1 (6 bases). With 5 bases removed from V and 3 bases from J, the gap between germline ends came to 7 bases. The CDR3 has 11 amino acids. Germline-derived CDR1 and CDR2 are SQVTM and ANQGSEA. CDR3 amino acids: CSVPGDYGYTF. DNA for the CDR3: TGCAGCGTTCCAGGGGACTATGGCTACACCTTC.

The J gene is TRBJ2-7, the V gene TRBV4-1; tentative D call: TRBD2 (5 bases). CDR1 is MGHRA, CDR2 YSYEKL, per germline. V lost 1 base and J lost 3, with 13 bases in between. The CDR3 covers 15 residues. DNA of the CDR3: TGCGCCAGCAGCCAAGGGCCACTTGGAGGCTACGAGCAGTACGTC. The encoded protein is CASSQGPLGGYEQYV.

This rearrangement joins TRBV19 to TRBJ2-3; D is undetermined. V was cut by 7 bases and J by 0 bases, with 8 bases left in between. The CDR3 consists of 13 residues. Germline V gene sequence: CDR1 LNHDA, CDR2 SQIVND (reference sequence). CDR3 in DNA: TGTGCCAGTACCCATAGAAGCACAGATACGCAGTATTTT. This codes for CASTHRSTDTQYF. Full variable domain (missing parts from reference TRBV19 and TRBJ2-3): DGGITQSPKYLFRKEGQNVTLSCEQNLNHDAMYWYRQDPGQGLRLIYYSQIVNDFQKGDIAEGYSVSREKKESFPLTVTSAQKNPTAFYLCASTHRSTDTQYFGPGTRLTVL.

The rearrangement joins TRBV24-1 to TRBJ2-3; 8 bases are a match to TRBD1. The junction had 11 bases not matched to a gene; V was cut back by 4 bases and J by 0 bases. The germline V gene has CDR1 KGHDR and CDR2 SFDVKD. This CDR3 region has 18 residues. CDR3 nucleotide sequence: TGTGCCACCAGTGACCAGGACAGGGTATGGCCTAGCACAGATACGCAGTATTTT. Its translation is CATSDQDRVWPSTDTQYF.

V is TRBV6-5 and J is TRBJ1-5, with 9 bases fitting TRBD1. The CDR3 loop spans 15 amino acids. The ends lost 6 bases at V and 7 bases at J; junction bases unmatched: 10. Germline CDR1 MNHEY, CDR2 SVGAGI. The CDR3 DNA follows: TGTGCCAGCAGAAAAGGGACAGGGCCGAACCAGCCCCAGCATTTT. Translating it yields CASRKGTGPNQPQHF.

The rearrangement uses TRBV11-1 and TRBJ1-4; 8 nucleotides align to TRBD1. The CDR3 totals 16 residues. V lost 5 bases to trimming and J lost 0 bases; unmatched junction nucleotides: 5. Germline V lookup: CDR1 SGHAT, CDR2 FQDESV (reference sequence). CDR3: CASSPGTGATNEKLFF. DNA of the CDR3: TGTGCCAGCAGCCCCGGGACAGGAGCAACTAATGAAAAACTGTTTTTT.

CDR3 nucleotide sequence: TGTGCCAGCAGCTTAGAGGGGCCCTACAATGAGCAGTTCTTC. This encodes CASSLEGPYNEQFF. V gene TRBV11-2 combines with J gene TRBJ2-1; a weak D match, TRBD1 (5 bases). This CDR3 has 14 amino acids. The germline V and J ends were trimmed by 0 bases and 2 bases, with 5 bases remaining between them. Looked up from germline, CDR1 is SGHAT and CDR2 is FQNNGV.

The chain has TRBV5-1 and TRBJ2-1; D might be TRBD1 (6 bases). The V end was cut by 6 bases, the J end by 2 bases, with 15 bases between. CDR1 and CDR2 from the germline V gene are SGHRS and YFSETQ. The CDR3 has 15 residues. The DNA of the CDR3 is TGCGCCAGCACACGGACAGCTGGCCCCTACAATGAGCAGTTCTTC. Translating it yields CASTRTAGPYNEQFF.

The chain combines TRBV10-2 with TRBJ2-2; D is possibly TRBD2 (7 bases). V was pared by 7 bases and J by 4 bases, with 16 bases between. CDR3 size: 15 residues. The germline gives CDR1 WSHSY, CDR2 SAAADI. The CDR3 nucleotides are TGCGCCAGCAAGCGAGGGGGGAGGGCCACCGGGGAGCTGTTTTTT. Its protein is CASKRGGRATGELFF.

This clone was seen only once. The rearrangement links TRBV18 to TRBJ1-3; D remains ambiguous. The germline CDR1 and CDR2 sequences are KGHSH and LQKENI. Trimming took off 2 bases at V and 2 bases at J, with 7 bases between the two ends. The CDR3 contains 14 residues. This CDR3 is CASSPGETGNTIYF. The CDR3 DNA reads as TGTGCCAGCTCACCAGGGGAGACTGGAAACACCATATATTTT.

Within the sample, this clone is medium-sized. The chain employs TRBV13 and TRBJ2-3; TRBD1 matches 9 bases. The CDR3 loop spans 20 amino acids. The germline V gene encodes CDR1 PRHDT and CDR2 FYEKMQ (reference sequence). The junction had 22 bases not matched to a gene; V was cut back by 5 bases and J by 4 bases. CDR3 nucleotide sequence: TGTGCCAGCAGCCCAGAGACGGCCCTTTCGGGACAGGGAGGAGCAGATACGCAGTATTTT. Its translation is CASSPETALSGQGGADTQYF.

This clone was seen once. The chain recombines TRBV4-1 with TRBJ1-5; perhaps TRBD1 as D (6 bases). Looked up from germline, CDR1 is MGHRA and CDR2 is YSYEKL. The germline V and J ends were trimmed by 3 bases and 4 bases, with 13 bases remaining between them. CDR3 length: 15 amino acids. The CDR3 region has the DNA TGCGCCAGCAGCCACTCAGACAGGAAAAATCAGCCCCAGCATTTT. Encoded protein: CASSHSDRKNQPQHF.

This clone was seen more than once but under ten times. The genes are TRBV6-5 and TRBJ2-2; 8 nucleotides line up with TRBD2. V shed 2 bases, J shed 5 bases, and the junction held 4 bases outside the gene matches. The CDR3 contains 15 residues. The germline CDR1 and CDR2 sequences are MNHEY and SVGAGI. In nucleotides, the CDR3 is TGTGCCAGCAGTTACGCGGGGGGAGGGACCGGGGAGCTGTTTTTT. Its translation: CASSYAGGGTGELFF.

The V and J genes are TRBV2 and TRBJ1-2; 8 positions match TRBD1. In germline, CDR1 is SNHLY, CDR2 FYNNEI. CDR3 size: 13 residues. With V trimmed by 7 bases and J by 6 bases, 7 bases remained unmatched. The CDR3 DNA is TGTGCCAGCAACCTCGGACAGGGCCATGGCTACACCTTC. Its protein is CASNLGQGHGYTF.

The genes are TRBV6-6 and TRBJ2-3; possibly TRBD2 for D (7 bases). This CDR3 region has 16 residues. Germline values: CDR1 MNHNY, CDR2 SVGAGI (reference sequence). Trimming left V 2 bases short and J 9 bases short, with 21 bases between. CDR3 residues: CASSYRLAGASRTQYF. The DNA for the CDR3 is TGTGCCAGCAGTTACCGCCTGGCGGGGGCCTCACGAACGCAGTATTTT.

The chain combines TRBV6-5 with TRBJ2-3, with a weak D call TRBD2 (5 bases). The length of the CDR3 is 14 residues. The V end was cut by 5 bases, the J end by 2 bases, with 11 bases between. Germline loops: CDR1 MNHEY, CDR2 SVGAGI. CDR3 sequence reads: CASSLGLITDTQYF. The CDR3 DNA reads TGTGCCAGCAGTCTCGGACTTATCACAGATACGCAGTATTTT.

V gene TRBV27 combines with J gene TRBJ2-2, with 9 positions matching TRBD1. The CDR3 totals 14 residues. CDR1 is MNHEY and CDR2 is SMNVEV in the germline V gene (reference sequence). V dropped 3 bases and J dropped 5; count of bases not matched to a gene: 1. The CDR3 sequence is CASSFGTGTGELFF. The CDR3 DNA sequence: TGTGCCAGCAGTTTTGGGACAGGGACCGGGGAGCTGTTTTTT.

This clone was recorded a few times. CDR3 sequence reads: CASSPRPSGGGTPRDTQYF. The CDR3 coding sequence is TGTGCCAGCAGCCCTCGGCCTAGCGGGGGGGGGACCCCGCGAGATACGCAGTATTTT. This chain uses TRBV13 with TRBJ2-3, with TRBD2 matching 12 bases. V trimming: 5 bases; J trimming: 5 bases; junction bases outside the gene matches: 17. The CDR3 is 19 amino acids. Per germline, CDR1 PRHDT and CDR2 FYEKMQ (reference sequence).

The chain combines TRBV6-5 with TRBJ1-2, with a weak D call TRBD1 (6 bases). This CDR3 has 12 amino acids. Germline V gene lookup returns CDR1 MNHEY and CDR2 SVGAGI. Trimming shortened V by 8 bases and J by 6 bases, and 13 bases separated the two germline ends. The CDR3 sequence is CASPGGGDGYTF. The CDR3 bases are TGTGCCAGCCCTGGGGGGGGCGATGGCTACACCTTC.

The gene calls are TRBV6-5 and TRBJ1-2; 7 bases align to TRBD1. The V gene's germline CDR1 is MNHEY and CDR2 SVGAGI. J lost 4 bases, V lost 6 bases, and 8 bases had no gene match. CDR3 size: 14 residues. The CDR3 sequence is CASRPNRGAYGYTF. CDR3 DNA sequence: TGTGCCAGCAGACCCAACAGGGGCGCCTATGGCTACACCTTC.